This T cell receptor beta chain was profiled in a study of cytomegalovirus exposure and HLA in healthy donors. As concerns this clone: Its target is not known.

Findings and caveats of the study: HLA alleles were associated with 15,000 to 20,000 TCR beta sequences in a later analysis at 0.05 false discovery rate. Cytomegalovirus-associated status was assigned to about 180 TCR beta chains.

This CDR3 has 15 amino acids. Germline values: CDR1 SNHLY, CDR2 FYNNEI. V lost 3 bases and J lost 5, with 14 bases in between. The PCR made use of 60 Vbeta and 13 Jbeta primers. Generated by immunoSEQ multiplex PCR, the TCRdb table keeps only in-frame clones and is missing some. The sample includes 65,000 or so clones, 60% to 85% of them seen just once. The sequenced material came from PBMCs. This receptor was taken from a woman in her thirties or forties in good health and CMV-seropositive. This sequence joins TRBV2 and TRBJ1-5, with a possible D match to TRBD1 (5 bases). CDR3 region: CASSEGWGGDQPQHF. The CDR3 bases are TGTGCCAGCAGTGAGGGGTGGGGGGGAGATCAGCCCCAGCATTTT.